A single sample is the source of the 29 T cell receptor beta chains below, sequenced in a study of neurological immune-mediated disorders. From the 5' RACE reads, TCRdb called clonotypes with MiXCR, one entry per CDR3 protein. The sample has 35,000 to 40,000 distinct CDR3 sequences; around 10% are singletons. Indicated time point: technical triplicate 1. Sequencing was done on a sample of PBMCs. The receptors were sampled from a man aged 55 to 70 with HTLV-1-associated myelopathy (HAM/TSP).

The rearrangement joins TRBV20-1 to TRBJ1-2, with 8 nucleotides matching TRBD1. Germline V gene sequence: CDR1 DFQATT, CDR2 SNEGSKA (reference sequence). The CDR3 totals 11 residues. The CDR3 loop reads CSSDREHGYTF. CDR3 DNA: TGCTCCTCGGACAGGGAACATGGCTACACCTTC.

This clonotype was seen repeatedly, ten times or more. The chain employs TRBV27 and TRBJ2-2, with 9 bases fitting TRBD2. The CDR3 consists of 15 residues. V was clipped by 6 bases and J by 2 bases; unmatched bases: 4. CDR1 and CDR2 (germline): MNHEY, SMNVEV (reference sequence). The CDR3 here is CASSFSGSNTGELFF. DNA for the CDR3: TGTGCCAGCAGCTTTAGCGGGAGTAACACCGGGGAGCTGTTTTTT.

This clonotype was recorded many times. J is TRBJ1-2 and V is TRBV9, with D possibly TRBD1 on 5 matching bases. V was clipped by 3 bases and J by 1 base, with 10 bases between them. Per germline, CDR1 SGDLS and CDR2 YYNGEE. This CDR3 is built from 14 residues. For the CDR3, the DNA is TGTGCCAGCAGCGCCCGGACACATAACTATGGCTACACCTTC. Translating it yields CASSARTHNYGYTF.

At least ten counts were recorded for this clonotype. This rearrangement joins TRBV14 to TRBJ2-7; the D gene could be TRBD1 or TRBD2 (5 bases each). Germline values: CDR1 SGHDN, CDR2 FVKESK. The CDR3 extends over 18 amino acids. V was pared by 1 base and J by 0 bases, with 19 bases between. In nucleotides, the CDR3 is TGTGCCAGCAGCCAAGCCACCCTTTGGGGGACCAGCTCCTACGAGCAGTACTTC. This translates into CASSQATLWGTSSYEQYF.

Ten or more counts support this clonotype. The chain carries TRBV20-1 and TRBJ2-5; D gene ambiguous. Germline V gene sequence: CDR1 DFQATT, CDR2 SNEGSKA (reference sequence). Trimming shortened V by 6 bases and J by 2 bases, and 13 bases separated the two germline ends. The CDR3 totals 13 residues. Here the CDR3 DNA reads TGCAGTGCACCCAACCCGGGTCAAGAGACCCAGTACTTC. Protein product: CSAPNPGQETQYF.

This clonotype was recorded at least ten times. V and J are TRBV9 and TRBJ2-1; TRBD2 might be the D (5 bases). The germline CDR1 and CDR2 sequences are SGDLS and YYNGEE. This CDR3 contains 14 residues. Trimming took 0 bases from V and 10 from J, leaving 14 bases between them. The CDR3 protein is CASSVGGWALEQFF. In DNA form, the CDR3 reads TGTGCCAGCAGCGTAGGAGGGTGGGCTTTGGAGCAGTTCTTC.

This clonotype appeared many times. The chain couples TRBV9 to TRBJ1-1; no reliable D call. The germline CDR1 and CDR2 sequences are SGDLS and YYNGEE. The CDR3 contains 14 residues. The V end was cut by 0 bases, the J end by 5 bases, with 11 bases between. The DNA of the CDR3 is TGTGCCAGCAGCGTAGGGCAGGTGGAGACTGAAGCTTTCTTT. The encoded protein is CASSVGQVETEAFF.

This clonotype has at least ten counts. The chain couples TRBV7-2 to TRBJ1-6, with unresolved D. The CDR3 length is 13 residues. V shed 2 bases and J shed 8 bases, with 7 bases lying between them. Germline assignment: CDR1 SGHTA and CDR2 FQGNSA. DNA of the CDR3: TGTGCCAGCAGCTTACAGTTCGATTCACCCCTCCACTTT. It yields the protein CASSLQFDSPLHF.

There are many counts of this clonotype. This chain uses TRBV3-1 with TRBJ1-2; D is uncertain. Looked up from germline, CDR1 is LGHDT and CDR2 is YNNKEL (reference sequence). The V gene lost 6 bases and the J gene lost 2 bases, with 16 bases spanning the gap. The CDR3 totals 15 residues. Here the CDR3 DNA reads TGTGCCAGCAGGCAGAACCTCAGAACCAACTATGGCTACACCTTC. The encoded protein is CASRQNLRTNYGYTF. Based on the CDR3 plus reference TRBV3-1 and TRBJ1-2, the full variable domain is DTAVSQTPKYLVTQMGNDKSIKCEQNLGHDTMYWYKQDSKKFLKIMFSYNNKELIINETVPNRFSPKSPDKAHLNLHINSLELGDSAVYFCASRQNLRTNYGYTFGSGTRLTVV.

At least ten counts were recorded for this clonotype. The chain has TRBV12-3 or TRBV12-4 and TRBJ2-3; D gene unclear. The CDR3 runs 12 residues. V was pared by 2 bases and J by 3 bases, with 3 bases between. The CDR3 sequence is CASSLPTDTQYF. CDR3 DNA sequence: TGTGCCAGCAGTTTACCAACAGATACGCAGTATTTT.

This clonotype was found once. The junction differs from germline at one of its ends, possibly a read error. This chain links TRBV6-1 with TRBJ1-5; weak D call: TRBD1 (6 bases). The CDR3 loop spans 15 amino acids. CDR1 and CDR2 from the germline V gene are MNHNS and SASEGT. CDR3 sequence: CASSTQGGLPQTQHF. DNA for the CDR3: TGTGCCAGCAGTACCCAAGGGGGACTTCCTCAGACCCAGCATTTT.

This chain joins TRBV29-1 and TRBJ2-3, with TRBD2 as a possible D gene (5 bases). Germline CDR1 reads SQVTM; CDR2 reads ANQGSEA. CDR3 length equals 15 residues. V gave up 0 bases and J gave up 1 base, with 11 bases separating them. CDR3 sequence: CSVEDNGIRTDTQYF. In DNA form, the CDR3 reads TGCAGCGTTGAAGATAACGGGATCCGCACAGATACGCAGTATTTT.

This clonotype has at least ten counts. The chain recombines TRBV29-1 with TRBJ1-5, with D hard to call. Trimming left V 4 bases short and J 3 bases short, with 7 bases between. Germline CDR1 is SQVTM and CDR2 is ANQGSEA. The CDR3 runs 12 residues. The CDR3 is CSVGGVNQPQHF. The CDR3 DNA reads TGCAGCGTTGGGGGAGTCAATCAGCCCCAGCATTTT.

The sample holds many counts of this clonotype. Germline is not matched at one junction end, which may reflect a read error. The V and J genes are TRBV4-3 and TRBJ2-7; tentatively, D is TRBD2 (7 bases). The germline gives CDR1 LGHNA, CDR2 YSLEER. The CDR3 totals 15 residues. The CDR3 loop reads CANSQDSQGRGEQYF. The CDR3 DNA reads as TGCGCCAACAGCCAGGATAGCCAGGGGAGGGGCGAGCAGTACTTC.

As concerns this clonotype: The junction departs from germline at one end; a sequencing error may be responsible. DNA of the CDR3: TGCGCCAGCAGCCTGGAGCCGGGACTACAAGACACCCAGTACTTC. Its protein product is CASSLEPGLQDTQYF. The V and J genes are TRBV5-1 and TRBJ2-5; 7 bases agree with TRBD2. The CDR3 is 15 residues long. Per the germline V gene, CDR1 is SGHRS and CDR2 is YFSETQ. Filled out from reference TRBV5-1 and TRBJ2-5, the complete variable domain reads KAGVTQTPRYLIKTRGQQVTLSCSPISGHRSVSWYQQTPGQGLQFLFEYFSETQRNKGNFPGRFSGRQFSNSRSEMNVSTLELGDSALYLCASSLEPGLQDTQYFGPGTRLLVL.

This clonotype was observed at least ten times. This chain uses TRBV6-5 with TRBJ1-4; 9 bases line up with TRBD1. In germline, CDR1 is MNHEY, CDR2 SVGAGI. This CDR3 is built from 16 residues. J gave up 5 bases and V 4 bases, and 8 bases lay outside the gene matches. CDR3 sequence: CASSFSPGTGNEKLFF. In DNA form, the CDR3 reads TGTGCCAGCAGTTTCTCCCCCGGGACAGGGAATGAAAAACTGTTTTTT.

This clonotype was counted ten times or more. The CDR3 loop reads CASSLMNTEAFF. The CDR3 DNA reads as TGTGCCAGCAGCTTGATGAACACTGAAGCTTTCTTT. This chain uses TRBV5-5 with TRBJ1-1; the D is unclear. The CDR3 loop spans 12 amino acids. Germline V CDR1 and CDR2: SGHKS, YYEKEE (reference sequence). V shed 1 base and J shed 0 bases, with 1 base lying between them.

In its sample, this clonotype was seen many times. This sequence joins TRBV7-8 and TRBJ2-5; D is uncertain. The V gene's germline CDR1 is SGHVS and CDR2 FQNEAQ. This CDR3 has 13 residues. V gave up 4 bases and J gave up 5 bases, with 11 bases separating them. CDR3: CASSSGMWETQYF. DNA of the CDR3: TGTGCCAGCAGCTCTGGAATGTGGGAGACCCAGTACTTC. The complete variable domain, with remaining parts taken from reference TRBV7-8 and TRBJ2-5, reads GAGVSQSPRYKVAKRGQDVALRCDPISGHVSLFWYQQALGQGPEFLTYFQNEAQLDKSGLPSDRFFAERPEGSVSTLKIQRTQQEDSAVYLCASSSGMWETQYFGPGTRLLVL.

This clonotype was detected many times. The rearrangement joins TRBV3-1 to TRBJ2-7, with D possibly being TRBD1 or TRBD2 (7 bases each). Germline V gives CDR1 LGHDT, CDR2 YNNKEL (reference sequence). Between the trimmed V and J ends, which lost 1 base and 3 bases, there was a span of 25 bases. This CDR3 has 19 residues. The CDR3 region is CASSQGGGIAGQRSYEQYF. Here the CDR3 DNA reads TGTGCCAGCAGCCAAGGGGGGGGCATTGCGGGACAGCGAAGCTACGAGCAGTACTTC.

The gene calls are TRBV6-5 and TRBJ2-1; 8 bases are shared with TRBD2. Germline-derived CDR1 and CDR2 are MNHEY and SVGAGI. Germline trimming cut 6 bases from V and 2 bases from J; bases unmatched to any gene: 18. This CDR3 comprises 19 residues. In nucleotides, the CDR3 is TGTGCCAGCAGCCGCCAAAGCGGGAGAAACGGTGACCCCTACAATGAGCAGTTCTTC. The encoded protein is CASSRQSGRNGDPYNEQFF.

This clonotype was seen repeatedly, ten times or more. The genes are TRBV18 and TRBJ2-1; 10 bases are shared with TRBD1. From germline, CDR1 is KGHSH and CDR2 LQKENI. With 7 bases clipped from V and 4 bases from J, the junction kept 10 bases outside the gene matches. This CDR3 is 16 amino acids long. CDR3 protein: CASFPPGQGRYNEQFF. The CDR3 DNA sequence: TGTGCCAGCTTCCCCCCGGGACAGGGGAGGTACAATGAGCAGTTCTTC.

The sample holds many counts of this clonotype. The chain joins TRBV7-9 to TRBJ2-7; 9 bases align to TRBD1. CDR3 length: 13 residues. The V gene's germline CDR1 is SEHNR and CDR2 FQNEAQ (reference sequence). The junction had 3 bases not matched to a gene; V was cut back by 6 bases and J by 3 bases. CDR3 sequence: CASRGQGSYEQYF. CDR3 in DNA: TGTGCCAGCAGAGGACAGGGGAGCTACGAGCAGTACTTC.

This clonotype was found many times. V gene TRBV7-3 combines with J gene TRBJ2-1; the match to TRBD2 covers 9 bases. Germline values: CDR1 SGHTA, CDR2 FQGTGA. The trim removed 5 bases at V and 5 bases at J, leaving 4 bases unmatched. The CDR3 loop spans 14 amino acids. The DNA of the CDR3 is TGTGCCAGCAGCCTCGGGACTAGCAACAATGAGCAGTTCTTC. This encodes CASSLGTSNNEQFF.

This clonotype was recorded many times. The chain is built from TRBV29-1 and TRBJ2-7; TRBD1 matches 7 bases. The CDR3 length is 13 residues. The germline V gene has CDR1 SQVTM and CDR2 ANQGSEA. J lost 2 bases, V lost 2 bases, and 3 bases had no gene match. The CDR3 DNA is TGCAGCGTTGAAAGTGACAGGGCCTACGAGCAGTACTTC. Protein: CSVESDRAYEQYF.

The sample holds many counts of this clonotype. The CDR3 DNA follows: TGCGCCAGCAGCTCTTCGACAGCCCTGAACACTGAAGCTTTCTTT. Residues: CASSSSTALNTEAFF. This sequence joins TRBV5-1 and TRBJ1-1; TRBD1 might be the D (5 bases). Germline V gene sequence: CDR1 SGHRS, CDR2 YFSETQ. V lost 3 bases and J 0 bases, leaving 12 bases between the germline ends. CDR3 size: 15 residues. The whole variable domain, remainder taken from reference TRBV5-1 and TRBJ1-1, is KAGVTQTPRYLIKTRGQQVTLSCSPISGHRSVSWYQQTPGQGLQFLFEYFSETQRNKGNFPGRFSGRQFSNSRSEMNVSTLELGDSALYLCASSSSTALNTEAFFGQGTRLTVV.

This clonotype was detected ten times or more. The V and J genes are TRBV5-1 and TRBJ1-2; weak D call: TRBD1 (5 bases). Germline V lookup: CDR1 SGHRS, CDR2 YFSETQ. Trimming pared 4 bases from V and 5 bases from J, leaving 12 bases between. The CDR3 is 13 residues long. This CDR3 is CASSDGTAYGYTF. The CDR3 nucleotides read TGCGCCAGCAGCGACGGGACGGCTTATGGCTACACCTTC.

This clonotype was seen ten or more times. This sequence joins TRBV6-1 and TRBJ1-5; weak D call: TRBD1 (5 bases). The V end lost 6 bases, the J end lost 1 base, and 10 bases lay between the germline ends. The length of the CDR3 is 14 residues. CDR1 and CDR2 from the germline V gene are MNHNS and SASEGT. The CDR3 DNA is TGTGCCAGCAGGGCGCAGGGCAGCAATCAGCCCCAGCATTTT. This sequence encodes CASRAQGSNQPQHF.

This clonotype occurred many times. This rearrangement joins TRBV6-6 to TRBJ1-1; no definite D call. Trimming removed 5 bases from V and 6 bases from J, with 13 bases in between. CDR3 length equals 13 residues. Germline V lookup: CDR1 MNHNY, CDR2 SVGAGI (reference sequence). The CDR3 loop is CASSQRREAEAFF. The CDR3 nucleotides are TGTGCCAGCAGTCAGAGACGCGAGGCTGAAGCTTTCTTT.

As to this clonotype: The conserved phenylalanine or tryptophan normally closing the CDR3 is absent here, so this likely arose from a read error. V usage is TRBV5-1 and J usage is TRBJ2-1; D uncertain. Per germline, CDR1 SGHRS and CDR2 YFSETQ. The CDR3 totals 15 residues. The CDR3 bases are TGCTCCAGCAGCTTGGCCAGAAGCTCCTACAATGAGCAGTTCCTC. Protein: CSSSLARSSYNEQFL.